This T cell receptor (beta chain) was recovered during a study of CD8 T cells in Susac syndrome. This CDR3 comprises 12 residues. Germline V gives CDR1 KGHDR, CDR2 SFDVKD. V dropped 9 bases and J dropped 0 bases, with 5 bases sitting between them. Reverse transcription used about 0.45 to 1 ug RNA and random hexamers. Across 54 Vbeta and 13 Jbeta, immunoSEQ multiplex PCR amplified TCR beta CDR3. TCRdb processed the immunoSEQ multiplex PCR reads anew with MiXCR; each CDR3 protein has one entry. Among 150,000 or so distinct CDR3 sequences, roughly 95% were seen once, and the ten largest hold around 0.12%. There are a few counts of this clonotype.

This rearrangement joins TRBV24-1 to TRBJ1-5, with D unclear. Sequencing used CD4+ T cells from PBMCs. This sequence originates from a human donor with Susac syndrome. The CDR3 nucleotides read TGTGCCACCTCCGATAGCAATCAGCCCCAGCATTTT. This encodes CATSDSNQPQHF.